The 23 T cell receptor beta chains below all came from one sample that was sequenced in a study of cytomegalovirus exposure and HLA in healthy donors. 13 Jbeta primers and 60 Vbeta primers were used for the PCR. Sequenced by immunoSEQ multiplex PCR; TCRdb stores in-frame clones only, minus some. Here the sample spans around 240,000 clones, roughly 82% being singletons. The sequencing input was PBMCs. Receptors were obtained from a woman in her thirties or forties in good health and CMV-seropositive.

The chain employs TRBV27 and TRBJ1-1; weak D call: TRBD1 (5 bases). The germline V gene has CDR1 MNHEY and CDR2 SMNVEV (reference sequence). There are 16 residues in the CDR3. Trimming shortened V by 6 bases and J by 3 bases, and 20 bases separated the two germline ends. The CDR3: CASSRRSPEGYTEAFF. In nucleotides, the CDR3 is TGTGCCAGCAGCCGCAGATCCCCGGAGGGGTACACTGAAGCTTTCTTT.

V gene TRBV30 combines with J gene TRBJ2-7, with 9 bases lining up with TRBD2. Germline CDR1 is GTSNPN and CDR2 is SVGIG (reference sequence). With V trimmed by 3 bases and J by 5 bases, 5 bases remained unmatched. This CDR3 is built from 13 residues. CDR3 sequence: CAWSGLAFNEQYF. CDR3 sequence (DNA): TGTGCCTGGAGCGGACTAGCGTTCAACGAGCAGTACTTC.

Comments on this clone: At one of its ends the junction is not consistent with the germline gene, which may arise from a read error. The chain is built from TRBV7-9 and TRBJ2-3; 8 nucleotides match TRBD2. Germline-derived CDR1 and CDR2 are SEHNR and FQNEAQ (reference sequence). The CDR3 runs to 11 residues. CDR3 protein: CASSFRTSRDF. The CDR3 DNA sequence: TGTGCCAGCAGCTTTCGGACTAGCAGGGATTTT.

J is TRBJ2-1 and V is TRBV7-9, with TRBD1 identical over 7 bases. V lost 4 bases and J lost 5; bases outside the gene matches: 2. This CDR3 is 13 amino acids long. The V gene's germline CDR1 is SEHNR and CDR2 FQNEAQ (reference sequence). The chain's CDR3 is CASSWDSNNEQFF. CDR3 sequence (DNA): TGTGCCAGCAGCTGGGACAGTAACAATGAGCAGTTCTTC.

V and J are TRBV30 and TRBJ1-4; 9 bases are a match to TRBD1. Germline V gene sequence: CDR1 GTSNPN, CDR2 SVGIG (reference sequence). V was clipped by 4 bases and J by 8 bases; unmatched bases: 8. CDR3 size: 14 residues. This CDR3 is CAWTRGQGVEKLFF. CDR3 nucleotide sequence: TGTGCCTGGACCAGGGGACAGGGTGTGGAAAAACTGTTTTTT.

The CDR3 protein is CAWTLQGTGNTIYF. The CDR3, as DNA: TGTGCCTGGACCTTACAGGGAACTGGAAACACCATATATTTT. V and J are TRBV30 and TRBJ1-3; TRBD1 might be the D (6 bases). The CDR3 is 14 residues long. Germline values: CDR1 GTSNPN, CDR2 SVGIG (reference sequence). V was shortened by 4 bases and J by 2 bases, with 12 bases between the two germline ends. The entire variable domain, with the rest obtained from reference TRBV30 and TRBJ1-3, is as follows: SQTIHQWPATLVQPVGSPLSLECTVEGTSNPNLYWYRQAAGRGLQLLFYSVGIGQISSEVPQNLSASRPQDRQFILSSKKLLLSDSGFYLCAWTLQGTGNTIYFGEGSWLTVV.

The chain uses TRBV5-1 and TRBJ1-1, with 7 bases lining up with TRBD1. J was trimmed by 3 bases and V by 0 bases; bases with no gene match: 2. CDR3 length: 14 amino acids. The germline V gene encodes CDR1 SGHRS and CDR2 YFSETQ. CDR3 residues: CASSLATGDTEAFF. The CDR3 coding sequence is TGCGCCAGCAGCTTGGCTACAGGGGACACTGAAGCTTTCTTT.

The chain carries TRBV4-3 and TRBJ1-3, with no clear D. The CDR3 totals 16 residues. V was cut by 2 bases and J by 0 bases, with 11 bases left in between. Germline CDR1 LGHNA, CDR2 YSLEER. The CDR3 bases are TGCGCCAGCAGCCAACGTTGGTACTTCTCTGGAAACACCATATATTTT. Translated, it gives CASSQRWYFSGNTIYF.

This rearrangement joins TRBV19 to TRBJ2-5, with 7 bases identical to TRBD1. Unmatched junction bases numbered 7, after V lost 7 bases and J lost 5 bases. Germline CDR1 LNHDA, CDR2 SQIVND (reference sequence). The CDR3 sequence is 13 residues long. CDR3 loop: CASTAKGAETQYF. Here the CDR3 DNA reads TGTGCCAGTACCGCGAAGGGGGCCGAGACCCAGTACTTC.

The V and J genes are TRBV27 and TRBJ2-7; 7 bases match TRBD1. Per germline, CDR1 MNHEY and CDR2 SMNVEV (reference sequence). The CDR3 totals 13 residues. Trimming at V came to 6 bases and at J to 6 bases, leaving 8 bases not matched to a gene. The CDR3 sequence is CASREGAVSEQYF. CDR3 DNA sequence: TGTGCCAGCAGAGAGGGGGCGGTCAGCGAGCAGTACTTC.

For this clone: An end of the junction differs from the germline gene, which may be a read error. The V and J genes are TRBV7-9 and TRBJ2-7; TRBD1 aligns across 7 bases. CDR1 is SEHNR and CDR2 is FQNEAQ in the germline V gene (reference sequence). The CDR3 length is 12 residues. CDR3 nucleotides: TGTTCCAGCAGCTTAGTTCTTGGACAGGCGTCCTTC. Residues: CSSSLVLGQASF.

CDR3 region: CASSPHTDSLGAFF. CDR3 bases: TGTGCCAGCAGCCCTCACACGGACAGCCTTGGAGCTTTCTTT. The chain combines TRBV7-9 with TRBJ1-1; TRBD1 is a possible D gene (6 bases). This CDR3 is built from 14 residues. Germline V CDR1 and CDR2: SEHNR, FQNEAQ (reference sequence). V lost 5 bases, J lost 10 bases, and 20 bases lay in between.

V is TRBV6-1 and J is TRBJ1-1, with 7 bases identical to TRBD1. CDR3 length: 13 residues. V shed 4 bases, J shed 7 bases, and the junction held 6 bases outside the gene matches. The V gene's germline CDR1 is MNHNS and CDR2 SASEGT. CDR3 coding DNA: TGTGCCAGCAGTGCCCTCGGGACAGTTGAAGCTTTCTTT. Translated: CASSALGTVEAFF.

The chain joins TRBV10-3 to TRBJ1-3; 9 bases fit TRBD1. CDR1 is ENHRY, CDR2 SYGVKD, per germline. V gave up 2 bases and J gave up 1 base; unmatched junction bases: 3. The CDR3 loop spans 16 amino acids. The CDR3 nucleotides read TGTGCCATCAGTGAGCCGGGACAGGGATCTGGAAACACCATATATTTT. Translated: CAISEPGQGSGNTIYF.

The V gene is TRBV7-7, the J gene TRBJ2-3; weak D call: TRBD1 (6 bases). This CDR3 region has 15 residues. Germline values: CDR1 SSHAT, CDR2 FNYEAQ (reference sequence). The ends were cut back, 2 bases at V and 6 bases at J, with 15 bases in the middle. The CDR3 sequence is CASSLNPVQGDTQYF. The DNA of the CDR3 is TGTGCCAGCAGCTTAAACCCAGTCCAGGGGGATACGCAGTATTTT.

This clone has only one observation. V gene TRBV11-3 combines with J gene TRBJ1-5, with D unclear. V gave up 1 base and J gave up 2 bases, with 15 bases separating them. The CDR3 covers 17 residues. Germline assignment: CDR1 SGHNT and CDR2 YENEEA. As DNA, the CDR3 is TGTGCCAGCAGCTTAGGAGGGTTTGGAAGCGGCAATCAGCCCCAGCATTTT. It yields the protein CASSLGGFGSGNQPQHF.

The genes are TRBV19 and TRBJ1-1; D is undetermined. The CDR3 covers 13 residues. The germline gives CDR1 LNHDA, CDR2 SQIVND (reference sequence). V was cut by 3 bases and J by 1 base, with 6 bases left in between. The CDR3: CASSMGSNTEAFF. Here the CDR3 DNA reads TGTGCCAGTAGTATGGGCTCGAACACTGAAGCTTTCTTT.

The gene calls are TRBV27 and TRBJ2-3, with TRBD2 as a possible D gene (7 bases). Per germline, CDR1 MNHEY and CDR2 SMNVEV (reference sequence). V was trimmed by 2 bases and J by 4 bases, leaving 13 bases between them. The CDR3 is 15 amino acids. CDR3 protein: CASSLNGGLPDTQYF. CDR3 nucleotides: TGTGCCAGCAGTTTAAACGGGGGGCTCCCAGATACGCAGTATTTT.

This rearrangement joins TRBV5-1 to TRBJ2-2; 13 nucleotides agree with TRBD2. The CDR3 is 16 residues long. The V gene's germline CDR1 is SGHRS and CDR2 YFSETQ. J gave up 1 base and V 6 bases, and 3 bases lay outside the gene matches. The CDR3, as DNA: TGCGCCAGCACTCGGACTAGCGGGGGGAACACCGGGGAGCTGTTTTTT. This gives the protein CASTRTSGGNTGELFF.

The V gene is TRBV27, the J gene TRBJ2-3; 7 bases align to TRBD1. V trimming: 3 bases; J trimming: 1 base; junction bases outside the gene matches: 4. This CDR3 has 15 residues. Germline-derived CDR1 and CDR2 are MNHEY and SMNVEV (reference sequence). The CDR3 nucleotides read TGTGCCAGCAGTTTCGACAGGGCAGGCACAGATACGCAGTATTTT. The encoded protein is CASSFDRAGTDTQYF.

The chain is built from TRBV10-3 and TRBJ2-1; a weak D match, TRBD2 (5 bases). Deletions cut 4 bases from V and 3 bases from J, with 10 bases between. There are 14 residues in the CDR3. Germline CDR1 reads ENHRY; CDR2 reads SYGVKD. DNA for the CDR3: TGTGCCATCAGTGCGACTACCAGCTACAATGAGCAGTTCTTC. Translated: CAISATTSYNEQFF.

This chain uses TRBV6-4 with TRBJ1-1; a possible D gene is TRBD1 (5 bases). V gave up 0 bases and J gave up 1 base, with 9 bases separating them. This CDR3 region has 15 residues. Germline CDR1 reads MRHNA; CDR2 reads SNTAGT. CDR3 region: CASSDSGRENTEAFF. CDR3 sequence (DNA): TGTGCCAGCAGTGACTCCGGCAGGGAGAACACTGAAGCTTTCTTT.

V and J are TRBV28 and TRBJ2-7; TRBD1 matches 10 bases. The germline CDR1 and CDR2 sequences are MDHEN and SYDVKM. The CDR3 loop spans 14 amino acids. The V and J ends lost 4 bases and 3 bases, in that order; junction bases with no gene match: 3. CDR3 in DNA: TGTGCCAGCAGTTCCGGGACAGGGGTCTACGAGCAGTACTTC. It encodes CASSSGTGVYEQYF.